This entry concerns a single T cell receptor beta chain. V was pared by 1 base and J by 3 bases, with 3 bases of the junction left unmatched. Per germline, CDR1 SEHNR and CDR2 FQNEAQ (reference sequence). The CDR3 consists of 14 residues. This specimen comes from a study of beta chain features in type 1 diabetes. The study reverse transcribed the entire isolated RNA, so it sequenced expressed TCRB transcripts. Using immunoSEQ multiplex PCR, the repertoire was profiled, and TCRdb retains in-frame clones only, with some absent. This sample carries more than 300,000 clones, approximately 12% of them seen once, and the ten largest clones take more than 0.015%.

The chain links TRBV7-9 to TRBJ2-7, with TRBD1 matching over 7 bases. Sequenced: naive CD4+ T cells from blood. This clonotype was obtained from a man younger than 35 in good health. Written as DNA, the CDR3 is TGTGCCAGCAGCTTAGTCCCAGGGGGCTACGAGCAGTACTTC. Protein product: CASSLVPGGYEQYF.